One and the same sample provided the 11 T cell receptor beta chains below, sequenced in a study of OX40 agonist ivuxolimab in advanced cancers. Sequencing used immunoSEQ multiplex PCR; TCRdb keeps in-frame clones, though not all of them. The repertoire includes roughly 69,000 clones, just under 85% of them detected once, and 7.5% to 10% sits in the top ten. Here the sequenced sample was CD4+ or CD8+ T cells sorted from blood, taken in a trial of the OX40 agonist ivuxolimab. Receptors originate from an adult with an advanced solid tumor such as melanoma, head and neck, liver or kidney cancer.

The count of this clone is one. V is TRBV28 and J is TRBJ1-5; no definite D call. This CDR3 contains 12 residues. CDR1 MDHEN and CDR2 SYDVKM come from the germline V gene. V lost 5 bases, J lost 7 bases, and 9 bases lay in between. The CDR3 bases are TGTGCCAGCAGTCCCCATAGGCAGCCCCAGCATTTT. It yields the protein CASSPHRQPQHF.

This rearrangement joins TRBV7-6 to TRBJ1-4; D not resolved. The V and J ends lost 5 bases and 8 bases respectively, with 12 bases between them. The CDR3 runs 13 residues. CDR1 and CDR2 from the germline V gene are SGHVS and FNYEAQ. The CDR3 nucleotides are TGTGCCAGCAGCGATGGGCCCGTCGAAAAACTGTTTTTT. Its translation: CASSDGPVEKLFF. Full variable domain (remainder filled in from reference TRBV7-6 and TRBJ1-4): GAGVSQSPRYKVTKRGQDVALRCDPISGHVSLYWYRQALGQGPEFLTYFNYEAQQDKSGLPNDRFSAERPEGSISTLTIQRTEQRDSAMYRCASSDGPVEKLFFGSGTQLSVL.

The chain recombines TRBV9 with TRBJ1-2; no definite D call. The germline V gene has CDR1 SGDLS and CDR2 YYNGEE. CDR3 length: 13 residues. Trimming removed 0 bases at V and 4 bases at J, with 7 bases between. The CDR3 DNA reads as TGTGCCAGCAGCGTAGGGGGAGGCTATGGCTACACCTTC. As protein: CASSVGGGYGYTF.

The chain has TRBV7-2 and TRBJ2-3; D possibly corresponds to TRBD2 (5 bases). Germline loops: CDR1 SGHTA, CDR2 FQGNSA. The CDR3 extends over 15 amino acids. The V and J ends lost 5 bases and 0 bases respectively, with 12 bases between them. CDR3 loop: CASSLGRGSTDTQYF. CDR3 DNA: TGTGCCAGCAGCCTAGGGCGCGGGAGCACAGATACGCAGTATTTT.

This rearrangement joins TRBV5-1 to TRBJ2-7; 7 bases map to TRBD1. From germline, CDR1 is SGHRS and CDR2 YFSETQ. J was trimmed by 4 bases and V by 6 bases; bases with no gene match: 13. The CDR3 is 15 residues long. The CDR3 here is CASKPRGTELYEQYF. In DNA, the CDR3 is TGCGCCAGCAAGCCGAGAGGGACAGAGCTTTACGAGCAGTACTTC. The whole variable domain, filled in from reference TRBV5-1 and TRBJ2-7, reads KAGVTQTPRYLIKTRGQQVTLSCSPISGHRSVSWYQQTPGQGLQFLFEYFSETQRNKGNFPGRFSGRQFSNSRSEMNVSTLELGDSALYLCASKPRGTELYEQYFGPGTRLTVT.

The rearrangement joins TRBV27 to TRBJ2-3; no definite D call. CDR1 is MNHEY and CDR2 is SMNVEV in the germline V gene (reference sequence). The CDR3 has 15 residues. The V and J ends lost 3 bases and 0 bases respectively, with 10 bases between them. The CDR3: CASSFEYPSTDTQYF. The CDR3 coding sequence is TGTGCCAGCAGTTTCGAATACCCAAGCACAGATACGCAGTATTTT.

The V gene is TRBV9, the J gene TRBJ1-1, with D perhaps matching TRBD1 (6 bases). The CDR3 runs to 13 residues. The V end was cut by 3 bases, the J end by 1 base, with 7 bases between. Per germline, CDR1 SGDLS and CDR2 YYNGEE. The CDR3 is CASSEGQNTEAFF. CDR3 sequence (DNA): TGTGCCAGCAGCGAGGGACAGAACACTGAAGCTTTCTTT.

Comments on this clone: An end of the junction does not agree with germline; a read error may underlie this. The V and J genes are TRBV7-2 and TRBJ2-1; D is possibly TRBD1 (7 bases). Germline V lookup: CDR1 SGHTA, CDR2 FQGNSA. This CDR3 contains 15 residues. In DNA, the CDR3 is TGTGCCAGCAGCCCAATACTACAGGGAGGTAGGGGGCACGTCTTC. Translated: CASSPILQGGRGHVF.

This clone was detected only once. The chain is built from TRBV5-1 and TRBJ2-7; 7 positions match TRBD2. This CDR3 region has 15 residues. CDR1 and CDR2 (germline): SGHRS, YFSETQ. V was clipped by 0 bases and J by 2 bases; unmatched bases: 5. In nucleotides, the CDR3 is TGCGCCAGCAGCTTGGCGGCTAGCGGAACCTACGAGCAGTACTTC. Encoded protein: CASSLAASGTYEQYF.

This chain joins TRBV9 and TRBJ1-2; D gene unclear. The CDR3 contains 15 residues. The V gene lost 0 bases and the J gene lost 1 base, with 10 bases spanning the gap. Germline lookup yields CDR1 SGDLS and CDR2 YYNGEE. The CDR3 sequence: CASSVAAEVNYGYTF. The CDR3 DNA is TGTGCCAGCAGCGTAGCGGCGGAAGTTAACTATGGCTACACCTTC. The whole variable domain, filled in from reference TRBV9 and TRBJ1-2, reads DSGVTQTPKHLITATGQRVTLRCSPRSGDLSVYWYQQSLDQGLQFLIQYYNGEERAKGNILERFSAQQFPDLHSELNLSSLELGDSALYFCASSVAAEVNYGYTFGSGTRLTVV.

This clone was found once. V gene TRBV6-6 combines with J gene TRBJ2-5, with 7 bases lining up with TRBD1. The CDR3 has 14 residues. The V gene end was trimmed by 4 bases and the J gene end by 7 bases; junction bases not matched to a gene: 9. Germline assignment: CDR1 MNHNY and CDR2 SVGAGI (reference sequence). The CDR3 DNA reads as TGTGCCAGCAGTTTTGAGGGGGCTGAAGGGACCCAGTACTTC. It encodes CASSFEGAEGTQYF.